The sequence of this TCR beta chain was determined in a study of cytomegalovirus exposure and HLA in healthy donors. The CDR3 is made up of 13 amino acids. The V and J ends lost 6 bases and 4 bases respectively, with 12 bases between them. The germline CDR1 and CDR2 sequences are SGHTA and FQGNSA. Primers: 60 Vbeta forward and 13 Jbeta reverse. Clones were sequenced by immunoSEQ multiplex PCR, and TCRdb holds only the in-frame ones, with some missing. The table has 65,000 to 70,000 clones, approximately 72% seen once. This TCR was recovered from a woman aged 25 to 39 in good health and CMV-seropositive. Sample: PBMCs. The J gene is TRBJ1-1, the V gene TRBV7-2; D gene unclear. CDR3 in amino acids: CASSPRRATEAFF. The CDR3 coding sequence is TGTGCCAGCAGTCCAAGGCGGGCCACTGAAGCTTTCTTT.